These 15 T cell receptor beta chains were sequenced from one sample in a study of cytomegalovirus exposure and HLA in healthy donors (dated by TCRdb to 2017 to 2019). Receptor amplification or capture employed the immunoSEQ multiplex PCR assay. For the multiplex PCR, a mixture combining 60 forward primers for TCR Vbeta segments and 13 reverse primers for TCR Jbeta segments was used. In TCRdb, the immuneACCESS table is reduced to in-frame sequences with V and J assigned. These tables do not hold every clone; where another copy was compared, an unresolved V gene accounts for under half, and the others remain unexplained. The sample table lists roughly 170,000 clones, about four fifths of them with a count of one. The ten largest clones take up about 0.76% of the sample. Sequencing input: PBMCs. Every receptor here comes from a woman between 18 and 30 years old in good health and CMV-seronegative.

V and J are TRBV28 and TRBJ1-3; D is unclear. The CDR3 contains 14 residues. From germline, CDR1 is MDHEN and CDR2 SYDVKM. Trimming shortened V by 1 base and J by 4 bases, and 8 bases separated the two germline ends. The CDR3 bases are TGTGCCAGCAGTTTATCCCCGGGGGGAAACACCATATATTTT. Encoded protein: CASSLSPGGNTIYF. Complete variable domain (other parts from reference TRBV28 and TRBJ1-3): DVKVTQSSRYLVKRTGEKVFLECVQDMDHENMFWYRQDPGLGLRLIYFSYDVKMKEKGDIPEGYSVSREKKERFSLILESASTNQTSMYLCASSLSPGGNTIYFGEGSWLTVV.

The rearrangement joins TRBV2 to TRBJ1-5; D might be TRBD1 (5 bases). The V end lost 7 bases, the J end lost 2 bases, and 6 bases lay between the germline ends. Germline V gene sequence: CDR1 SNHLY, CDR2 FYNNEI. This CDR3 has 12 amino acids. CDR3 loop: CASNRRNQPQHF. CDR3 in DNA: TGTGCCAGCAACAGGCGCAATCAGCCCCAGCATTTT.

Regarding this clone: One junction end does not reproduce the germline sequence, and a read error may be involved. This rearrangement joins TRBV28 to TRBJ2-3, with 7 bases aligning to TRBD2. The germline CDR1 and CDR2 sequences are MDHEN and SYDVKM. The CDR3 consists of 15 residues. DNA for the CDR3: TGTGCCAGCAGTGGCCGGGGCGGGAGCATAGATACGCAGTATTTT. It is translated as CASSGRGGSIDTQYF.

CDR3 nucleotides: TGCGCCAGCAGCAAAACTAGCGGAACGAACACCGGGGAGCTGTTTTTT. Translating gives CASSKTSGTNTGELFF. V usage is TRBV5-1 and J usage is TRBJ2-2, with 8 bases fitting TRBD2. Per germline, CDR1 SGHRS and CDR2 YFSETQ. Trimming took 4 bases from V and 0 from J; bases not matched to a gene: 5. The CDR3 is 16 amino acids.

CDR3 coding DNA: TGCAGCGTTGATCCCGGGACAGGGTTATACGAGCAGTACTTC. Translation gives CSVDPGTGLYEQYF. J is TRBJ2-7 and V is TRBV29-1, with TRBD1 matching over 9 bases. This CDR3 contains 14 residues. Germline lookup yields CDR1 SQVTM and CDR2 ANQGSEA. J was trimmed by 4 bases and V by 3 bases; bases with no gene match: 7.

The genes are TRBV30 and TRBJ2-5; 9 nucleotides match TRBD1. The J call may be mistaken, given a closer DNA end match to TRBJ2-7. In germline, CDR1 is GTSNPN, CDR2 SVGIG (reference sequence). The CDR3 runs 14 residues. CDR3 loop: CAWSTGQGPDEQYF. CDR3 sequence (DNA): TGTGCCTGGAGTACCGGACAGGGGCCCGACGAGCAGTACTTC.

Comments on this clone: The junction departs from the called germline gene at one end, perhaps through a read error. The J gene is TRBJ2-5, the V gene TRBV27, with TRBD1 matching over 7 bases. This CDR3 has 13 amino acids. The germline V gene encodes CDR1 MNHEY and CDR2 SMNVEV (reference sequence). In DNA form, the CDR3 reads TGTGCCAGCAGAATGACAGGGCCCTACGAGCAGCACTTC. It is translated as CASRMTGPYEQHF.

V and J are TRBV18 and TRBJ2-7; TRBD2 matches 11 bases. From germline, CDR1 is KGHSH and CDR2 LQKENI. CDR3 length: 14 residues. V lost 2 bases and J lost 5; bases outside the gene matches: 2. CDR3 in DNA: TGTGCCAGCTCACCAACGGGACTAGCGGACGAGCAGTACTTC. It translates to CASSPTGLADEQYF.

This clone was seen just once. The chain is built from TRBV5-4 and TRBJ2-2; a weak D match, TRBD2 (5 bases). Between the trimmed V and J ends, which lost 7 bases and 6 bases, there was a span of 16 bases. This CDR3 comprises 14 residues. Germline assignment: CDR1 SGHNT and CDR2 YYREEE (reference sequence). The CDR3 region is CASGLLVNAGELFF. The DNA for the CDR3 is TGTGCCAGCGGACTTTTAGTTAATGCCGGGGAGCTGTTTTTT. Supplemented by reference TRBV5-4 and TRBJ2-2, the full variable domain reads ETGVTQSPTHLIKTRGQQVTLRCSSQSGHNTVSWYQQALGQGPQFIFQYYREEENGRGNFPPRFSGLQFPNYSSELNVNALELDDSALYLCASGLLVNAGELFFGEGSRLTVL.

The chain joins TRBV5-1 to TRBJ2-1, with D possibly matching TRBD2 (5 bases). Germline V CDR1 and CDR2: SGHRS, YFSETQ. This CDR3 contains 14 residues. V was clipped by 4 bases and J by 3 bases, with 11 bases between them. This chain's CDR3 is CASSPGNHYNEQFF. The CDR3 DNA follows: TGCGCCAGCAGCCCCGGGAACCACTACAATGAGCAGTTCTTC.

The chain couples TRBV13 to TRBJ2-7; weak D call: TRBD1 (7 bases). V lost 5 bases to trimming and J lost 2 bases, with 16 bases between them. The CDR3 is 15 residues long. From germline, CDR1 is PRHDT and CDR2 FYEKMQ (reference sequence). CDR3 sequence reads: CASSPSGGGPYEQYF. The DNA of the CDR3 is TGTGCCAGCAGCCCCTCAGGGGGAGGCCCCTACGAGCAGTACTTC.

This chain links TRBV6-6 with TRBJ2-7; possible D gene TRBD2, 5 bases. CDR1 is MNHNY, CDR2 SVGAGI, per germline (reference sequence). The CDR3 consists of 14 residues. Trimming left V 4 bases short and J 6 bases short, with 16 bases between. CDR3 in amino acids: CASSFDTSRAEQYF. The CDR3 DNA reads as TGTGCCAGCAGTTTCGACACATCGAGGGCCGAGCAGTACTTC.

This chain links TRBV27 with TRBJ2-5; D might be TRBD1 (5 bases). V lost 1 base, J lost 3 bases, and 12 bases lay in between. Looked up from germline, CDR1 is MNHEY and CDR2 is SMNVEV (reference sequence). CDR3 size: 15 residues. The CDR3 reads CASSLWGSWKETQYF. The CDR3 region has the DNA TGTGCCAGCAGTTTATGGGGCAGTTGGAAAGAGACCCAGTACTTC.

This clone turned up a few times. CDR3 coding DNA: TGTGCCAGCAGTCCGGGACAGGGAGATACGCAGTATTTT. Translation: CASSPGQGDTQYF. The V gene is TRBV6-6, the J gene TRBJ2-3; 9 nucleotides line up with TRBD1. The CDR3 is made up of 13 amino acids. V gave up 5 bases and J gave up 5 bases; unmatched junction bases: 2. Germline CDR1 is MNHNY and CDR2 is SVGAGI (reference sequence).

The V and J genes are TRBV29-1 and TRBJ1-2; 8 bases fit TRBD1. The V gene end was trimmed by 1 base and the J gene end by 7 bases; junction bases not matched to a gene: 11. The germline CDR1 and CDR2 sequences are SQVTM and ANQGSEA. This CDR3 has 15 amino acids. The CDR3, as DNA: TGCAGCGTTGAAGTTCTGTCCGGACAGGGAGCTGGCTACACCTTC. Amino acids: CSVEVLSGQGAGYTF.